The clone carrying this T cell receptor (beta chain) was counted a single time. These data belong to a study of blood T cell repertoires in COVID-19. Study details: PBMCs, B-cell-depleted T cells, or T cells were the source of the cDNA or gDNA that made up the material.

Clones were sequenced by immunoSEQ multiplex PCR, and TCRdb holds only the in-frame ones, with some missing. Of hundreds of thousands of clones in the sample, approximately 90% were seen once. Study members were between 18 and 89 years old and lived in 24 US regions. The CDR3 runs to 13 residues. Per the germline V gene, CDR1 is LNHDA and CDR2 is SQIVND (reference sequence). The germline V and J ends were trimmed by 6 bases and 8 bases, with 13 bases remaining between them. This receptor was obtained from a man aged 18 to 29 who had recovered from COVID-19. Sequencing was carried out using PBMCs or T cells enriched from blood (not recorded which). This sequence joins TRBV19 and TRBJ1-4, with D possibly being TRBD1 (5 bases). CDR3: CASRNHPGEKLFF. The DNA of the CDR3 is TGTGCCAGTAGAAACCACCCAGGGGAAAAACTGTTTTTT.